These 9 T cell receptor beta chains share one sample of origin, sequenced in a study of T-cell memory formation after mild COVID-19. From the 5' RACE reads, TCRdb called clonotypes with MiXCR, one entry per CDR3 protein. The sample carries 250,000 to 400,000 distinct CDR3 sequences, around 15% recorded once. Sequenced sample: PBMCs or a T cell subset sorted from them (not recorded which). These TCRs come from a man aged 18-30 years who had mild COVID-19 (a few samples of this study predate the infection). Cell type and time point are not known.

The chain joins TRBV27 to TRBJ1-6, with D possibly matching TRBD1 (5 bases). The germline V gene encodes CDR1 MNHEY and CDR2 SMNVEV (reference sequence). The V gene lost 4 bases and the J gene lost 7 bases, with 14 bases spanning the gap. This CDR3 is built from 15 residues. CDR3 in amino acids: CASSSPFGGNSPLHF. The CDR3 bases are TGTGCCAGCAGTTCGCCCTTTGGGGGAAATTCACCCCTCCACTTT.

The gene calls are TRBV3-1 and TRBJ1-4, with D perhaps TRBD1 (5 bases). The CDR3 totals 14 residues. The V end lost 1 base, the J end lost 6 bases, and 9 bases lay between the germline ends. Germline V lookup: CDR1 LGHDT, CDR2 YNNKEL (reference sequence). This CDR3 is CASSQVGTDEKLFF. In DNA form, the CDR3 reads TGTGCCAGCAGCCAAGTCGGGACTGATGAAAAACTGTTTTTT. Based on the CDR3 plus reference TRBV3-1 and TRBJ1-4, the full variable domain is DTAVSQTPKYLVTQMGNDKSIKCEQNLGHDTMYWYKQDSKKFLKIMFSYNNKELIINETVPNRFSPKSPDKAHLNLHINSLELGDSAVYFCASSQVGTDEKLFFGSGTQLSVL.

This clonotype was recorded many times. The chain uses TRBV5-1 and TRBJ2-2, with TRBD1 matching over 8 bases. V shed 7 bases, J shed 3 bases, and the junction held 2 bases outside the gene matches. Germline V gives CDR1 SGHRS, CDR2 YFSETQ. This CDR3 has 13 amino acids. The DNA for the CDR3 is TGCGCCAGCCAGGACAGGGACACCGGGGAGCTGTTTTTT. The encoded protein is CASQDRDTGELFF. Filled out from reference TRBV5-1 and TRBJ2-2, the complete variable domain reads KAGVTQTPRYLIKTRGQQVTLSCSPISGHRSVSWYQQTPGQGLQFLFEYFSETQRNKGNFPGRFSGRQFSNSRSEMNVSTLELGDSALYLCASQDRDTGELFFGEGSRLTVL.

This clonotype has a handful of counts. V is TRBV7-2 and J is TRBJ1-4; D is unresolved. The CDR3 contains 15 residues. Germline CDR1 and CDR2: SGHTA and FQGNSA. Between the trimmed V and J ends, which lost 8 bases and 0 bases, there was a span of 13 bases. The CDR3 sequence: CASSLNRPTNEKLFF. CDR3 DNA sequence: TGTGCCAGCTCCTTAAACCGCCCAACTAATGAAAAACTGTTTTTT.

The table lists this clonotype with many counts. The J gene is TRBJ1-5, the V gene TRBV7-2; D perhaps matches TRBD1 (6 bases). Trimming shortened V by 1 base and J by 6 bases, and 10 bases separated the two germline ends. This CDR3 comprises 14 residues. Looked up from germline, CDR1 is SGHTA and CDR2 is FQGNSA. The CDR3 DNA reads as TGTGCCAGCAGCTTAGGGGGCAGGGGTCAGCCCCAGCATTTT. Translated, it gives CASSLGGRGQPQHF.

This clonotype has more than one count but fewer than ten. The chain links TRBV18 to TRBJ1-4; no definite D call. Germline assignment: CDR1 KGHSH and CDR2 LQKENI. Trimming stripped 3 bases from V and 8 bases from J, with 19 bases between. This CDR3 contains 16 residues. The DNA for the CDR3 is TGTGCCAGCTCACCCACTGGGCCCGGGAGCCCCGAAAAACTGTTTTTT. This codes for CASSPTGPGSPEKLFF.

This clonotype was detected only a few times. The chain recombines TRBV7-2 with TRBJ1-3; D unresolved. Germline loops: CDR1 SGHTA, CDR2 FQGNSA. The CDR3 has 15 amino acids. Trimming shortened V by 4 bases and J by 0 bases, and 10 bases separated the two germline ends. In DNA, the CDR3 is TGTGCCAGCAGCTCAATACATATCTCTGGAAACACCATATATTTT. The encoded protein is CASSSIHISGNTIYF. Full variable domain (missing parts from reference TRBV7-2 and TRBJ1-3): GAGVSQSPSNKVTEKGKDVELRCDPISGHTALYWYRQSLGQGLEFLIYFQGNSAPDKSGLPSDRFSAERTGGSVSTLTIQRTQQEDSAVYLCASSSIHISGNTIYFGEGSWLTVV.

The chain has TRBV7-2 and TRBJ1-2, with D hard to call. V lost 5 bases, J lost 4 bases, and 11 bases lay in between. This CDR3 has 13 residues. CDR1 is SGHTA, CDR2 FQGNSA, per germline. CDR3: CASSDGSFYGYTF. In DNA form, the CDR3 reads TGTGCCAGCAGCGATGGGTCTTTCTATGGCTACACCTTC.

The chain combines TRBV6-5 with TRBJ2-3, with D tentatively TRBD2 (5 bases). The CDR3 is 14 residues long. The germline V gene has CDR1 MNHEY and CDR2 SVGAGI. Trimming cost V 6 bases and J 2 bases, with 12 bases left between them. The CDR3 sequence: CASRFNSVTDTQYF. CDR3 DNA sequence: TGTGCCAGCAGGTTCAATAGCGTCACAGATACGCAGTATTTT.